This TCR beta chain was found in a study of OX40 agonist ivuxolimab in advanced cancers. General notes on the study: Ivuxolimab, which targeted the costimulatory receptor OX40 (CD134), was an agonistic, fully human IgG2 monoclonal antibody. In the dose-escalation cohort, around four fifths of patients were male, and the mean age was approximately 64 years, with a range of roughly 20 to 80. Peripheral TCRbeta sequencing was intended to test whether TCR sequence diversity was altered and clonal T-cell expansion was caused by ivuxolimab. Intravenous ivuxolimab was administered to patients every 2 weeks at six dose levels: 0.01, 0.1, 0.3, 1.5, 3 and 10 mg/kg. Partial responses occurred in three dose-escalation patients: two with cutaneous melanoma and one with hepatocellular carcinoma. The paper covers the monotherapy dose-escalation part of the phase I ivuxolimab trial, which included N ≈ 57 patients. Patients were allowed to have had prior anti-PD-1, anti-PD-L1 or anti-CTLA-4 therapy, and approximately 40% of the dose-escalation patients had been treated with checkpoint inhibitors. Of the approximately 50 patients in dose escalation, about 20 had hepatocellular carcinoma, about 15 had melanoma, 9 had renal cell carcinoma and 9 had head and neck cancer.

Turning to this clone: Its antigen is unknown. Nothing much larger sits one base from this clone, and base qualities are not available.

Paper-wide results and their limitations: In the 0.1-3.0 mg/kg groups, partial responders were among the patients with the lowest normalized peripheral clonal expansion, particularly in CD8+ T cells. After ivuxolimab, more expanded clones were found on average in CD8+ T cells than in CD4+ T cells. The antigen specificity of the peripheral T cells that underwent clonal expansion was not determined. Low levels of normalized T-cell clonal expansion were also seen in some patients who did not respond. Clonal expansion of both CD4+ and CD8+ blood T cells was observed from baseline to week 6 at doses 0.1 to 3.0 mg/kg.

CDR1 and CDR2 are drawn from the germline V gene: LGHNA, YNFKEQ. The CDR3, from cysteine to phenylalanine, totals 16 residues. Only the CDR3 part of the read is kept: 48 bases, read in frame from the first base. V and J are trimmed by 4 bases and 8 bases, and the gene matches miss 11 bases of the junction. To sequence the TCRbeta CDR3 region, genomic DNA was isolated from the sorted cells. The immunoSEQ Assay was used to sequence the TCRbeta CDR3 regions. This immuneACCESS table, as held by TCRdb, lists in-frame sequences with V and J called but not all clones. Of the missing ones, under half trace to an unresolved V gene in checked studies; the others have no known cause. Within this sample are fewer than 85,000 clones, with approximately 91% of them counted one time only. 2% to 2.5% of the sample rests with the top ten. Patients with autoimmune disease history or receiving systemic immunosuppression were excluded from the trial. Peripheral blood for TCR sequencing was collected from all dose cohorts at baseline, on cycle 4 day 1, and on cycle 7 day 1. Samples came from an open-label, multicenter, first-in-human phase I dose-escalation trial of ivuxolimab. Adults with locally advanced or metastatic melanoma, renal cell, hepatocellular, or head and neck squamous cell carcinoma were enrolled in the trial. Before TCR sequencing, CD4+ T cells and CD8+ T cells from peripheral blood were sorted into separate populations.

The sequencing here drew on CD4+ or CD8+ T cells sorted from blood, taken in a trial of the OX40 agonist ivuxolimab. The receptor's source is an adult with an advanced solid tumor such as melanoma, head and neck, liver or kidney cancer. The chain joins TRBV4-2 to TRBJ1-4; TRBD1 agrees with 9 junctional bases. The CDR3 is CASSLGATGGWEKLFF. At the DNA level, the sequence is TGTGCCAGCAGCCTGGGCGCGACAGGGGGTTGGGAAAAACTGTTTTTT.